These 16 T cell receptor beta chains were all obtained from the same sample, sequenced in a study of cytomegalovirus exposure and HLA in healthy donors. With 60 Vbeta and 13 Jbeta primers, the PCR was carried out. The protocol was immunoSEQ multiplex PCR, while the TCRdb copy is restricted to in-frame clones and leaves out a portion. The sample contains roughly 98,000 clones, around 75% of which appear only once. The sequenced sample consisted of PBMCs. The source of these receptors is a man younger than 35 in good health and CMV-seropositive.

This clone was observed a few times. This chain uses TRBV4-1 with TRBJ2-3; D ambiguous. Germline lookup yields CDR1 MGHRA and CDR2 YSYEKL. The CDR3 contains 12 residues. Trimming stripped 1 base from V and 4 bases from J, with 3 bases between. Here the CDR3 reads CASSQVSDTQYF. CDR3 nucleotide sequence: TGCGCCAGCAGCCAAGTCTCAGATACGCAGTATTTT.

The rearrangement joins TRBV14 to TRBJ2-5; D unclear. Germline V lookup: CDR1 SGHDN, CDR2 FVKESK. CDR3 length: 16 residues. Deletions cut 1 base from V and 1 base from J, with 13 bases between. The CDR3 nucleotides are TGTGCCAGCAGCCAAGCATCTGGCGGAATCCAAGAGACCCAGTACTTC. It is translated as CASSQASGGIQETQYF.

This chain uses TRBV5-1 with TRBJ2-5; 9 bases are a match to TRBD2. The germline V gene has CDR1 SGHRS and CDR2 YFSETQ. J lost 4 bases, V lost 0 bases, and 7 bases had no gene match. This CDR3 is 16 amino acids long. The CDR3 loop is CASSLAPAGGIETQYF. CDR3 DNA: TGCGCCAGCAGCTTGGCCCCAGCGGGGGGTATAGAGACCCAGTACTTC.

The CDR3 DNA is TGTGCCAGCAGTCTCGTTATCCCGTCCGGTAATGAAAAACTGTTTTTT. This codes for CASSLVIPSGNEKLFF. The chain is built from TRBV27 and TRBJ1-4; D not resolved. The CDR3 length is 16 residues. Trimming cost V 5 bases and J 4 bases, with 17 bases left between them. Germline CDR1 is MNHEY and CDR2 is SMNVEV (reference sequence).

CDR3 nucleotides: TGTGCCAGCAGTTTATTCGAAGGGGATGGGTCTGAAGCTTTCTTT. It specifies CASSLFEGDGSEAFF. The rearrangement links TRBV28 to TRBJ1-1; tentatively, D is TRBD1 (5 bases). Trimming took 1 base from V and 6 from J, leaving 15 bases between them. Germline loops: CDR1 MDHEN, CDR2 SYDVKM. The CDR3 has 15 residues.

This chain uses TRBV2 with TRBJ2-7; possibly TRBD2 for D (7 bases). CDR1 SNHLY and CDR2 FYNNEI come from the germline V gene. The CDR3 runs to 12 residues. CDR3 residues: CVTGRETYEQYF. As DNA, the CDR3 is TGTGTTACAGGGAGGGAAACTTACGAGCAGTACTTC.

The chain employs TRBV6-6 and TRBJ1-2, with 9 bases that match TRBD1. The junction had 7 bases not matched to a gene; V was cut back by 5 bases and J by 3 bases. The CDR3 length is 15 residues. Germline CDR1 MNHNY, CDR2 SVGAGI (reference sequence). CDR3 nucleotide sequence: TGTGCCAGCAGTCCACCGACAGGGGGGGACTATGGCTACACCTTC. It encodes CASSPPTGGDYGYTF.

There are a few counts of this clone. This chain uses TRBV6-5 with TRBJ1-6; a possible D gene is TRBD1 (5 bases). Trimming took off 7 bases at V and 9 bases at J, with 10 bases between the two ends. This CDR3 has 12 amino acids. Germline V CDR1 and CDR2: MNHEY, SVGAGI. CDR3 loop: CASTGGTSPLHF. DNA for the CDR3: TGTGCCAGCACCGGGGGGACTTCACCCCTCCACTTT.

The CDR3 sequence: CATLSGVGEKLFF. The CDR3 region has the DNA TGTGCCACCCTCTCAGGGGTGGGAGAAAAACTGTTTTTT. V is TRBV28 and J is TRBJ1-4; D perhaps matches TRBD1 (6 bases). CDR3 size: 13 residues. Germline CDR1 and CDR2: MDHEN and SYDVKM. Trimming left V 10 bases short and J 8 bases short, with 17 bases between.

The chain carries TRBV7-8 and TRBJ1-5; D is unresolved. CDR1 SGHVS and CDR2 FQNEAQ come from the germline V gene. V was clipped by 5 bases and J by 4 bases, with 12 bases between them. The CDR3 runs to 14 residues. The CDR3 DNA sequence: TGTGCCAGCAGCCGCGGTGGGTGGAATCAGCCCCAGCATTTT. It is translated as CASSRGGWNQPQHF.

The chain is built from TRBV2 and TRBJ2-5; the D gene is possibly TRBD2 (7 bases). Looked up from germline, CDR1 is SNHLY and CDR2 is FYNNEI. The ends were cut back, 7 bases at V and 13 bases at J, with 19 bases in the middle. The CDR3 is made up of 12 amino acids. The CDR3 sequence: CASTSQAGHAYF. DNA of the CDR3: TGTGCCAGCACTTCCCAAGCGGGACACGCGTACTTC.

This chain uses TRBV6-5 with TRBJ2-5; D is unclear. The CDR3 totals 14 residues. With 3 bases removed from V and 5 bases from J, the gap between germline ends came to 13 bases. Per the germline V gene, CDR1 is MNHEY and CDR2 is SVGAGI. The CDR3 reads CASSYSVPWETQYF. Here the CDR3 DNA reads TGTGCCAGCAGTTATTCGGTACCTTGGGAGACCCAGTACTTC.

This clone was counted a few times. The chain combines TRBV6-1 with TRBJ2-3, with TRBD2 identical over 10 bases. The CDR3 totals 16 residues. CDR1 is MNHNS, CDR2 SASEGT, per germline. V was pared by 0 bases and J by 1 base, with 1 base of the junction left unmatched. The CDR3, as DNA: TGTGCCAGCAGTGAAGCCCTAGCGGGGGGCACAGATACGCAGTATTTT. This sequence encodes CASSEALAGGTDTQYF.

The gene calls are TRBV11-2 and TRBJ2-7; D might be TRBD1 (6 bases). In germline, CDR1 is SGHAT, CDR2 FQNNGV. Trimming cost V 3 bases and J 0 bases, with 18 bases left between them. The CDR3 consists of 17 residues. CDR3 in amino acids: CASSFRRQAPSSYEQYF. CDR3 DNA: TGTGCCAGCAGCTTCAGACGACAGGCCCCAAGCTCCTACGAGCAGTACTTC.

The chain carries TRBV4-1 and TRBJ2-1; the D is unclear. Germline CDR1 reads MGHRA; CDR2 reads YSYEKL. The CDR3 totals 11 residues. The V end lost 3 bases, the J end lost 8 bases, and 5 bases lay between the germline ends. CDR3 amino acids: CASSQFDEQFF. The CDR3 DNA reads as TGCGCCAGCAGCCAGTTCGATGAGCAGTTCTTC.

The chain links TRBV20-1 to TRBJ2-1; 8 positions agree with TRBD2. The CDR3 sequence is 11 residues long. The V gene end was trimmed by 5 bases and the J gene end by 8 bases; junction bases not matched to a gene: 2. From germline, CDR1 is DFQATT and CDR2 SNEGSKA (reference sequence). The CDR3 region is CSASGGDEQFF. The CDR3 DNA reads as TGCAGTGCTTCGGGGGGGGATGAGCAGTTCTTC.